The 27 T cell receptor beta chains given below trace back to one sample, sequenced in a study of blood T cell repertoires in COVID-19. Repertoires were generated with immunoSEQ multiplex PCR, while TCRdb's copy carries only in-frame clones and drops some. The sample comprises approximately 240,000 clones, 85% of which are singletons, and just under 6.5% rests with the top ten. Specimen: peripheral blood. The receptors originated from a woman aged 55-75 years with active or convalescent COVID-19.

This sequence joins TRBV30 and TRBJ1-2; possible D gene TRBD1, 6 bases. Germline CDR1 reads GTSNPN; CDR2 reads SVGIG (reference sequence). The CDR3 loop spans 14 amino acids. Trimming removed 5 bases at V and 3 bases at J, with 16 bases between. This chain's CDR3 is CAWEIRGLDYGYTF. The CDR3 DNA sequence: TGTGCCTGGGAGATCAGGGGCTTGGACTATGGCTACACCTTC.

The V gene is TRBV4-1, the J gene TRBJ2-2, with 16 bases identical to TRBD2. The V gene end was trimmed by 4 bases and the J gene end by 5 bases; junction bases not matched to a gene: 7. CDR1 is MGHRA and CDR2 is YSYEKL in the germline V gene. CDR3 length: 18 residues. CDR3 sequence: CASSRTGTSGRGTGELFF. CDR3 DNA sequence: TGCGCCAGCAGCCGGACTGGGACTAGCGGGAGGGGTACCGGGGAGCTGTTTTTT.

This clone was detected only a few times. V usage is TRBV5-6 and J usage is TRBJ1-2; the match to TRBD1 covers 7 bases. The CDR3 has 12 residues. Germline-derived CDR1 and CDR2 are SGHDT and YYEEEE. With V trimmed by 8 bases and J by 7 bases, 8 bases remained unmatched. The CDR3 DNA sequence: TGTGCCAGACCTCAGGGGGTGGGTGGCTACACCTTC. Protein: CARPQGVGGYTF.

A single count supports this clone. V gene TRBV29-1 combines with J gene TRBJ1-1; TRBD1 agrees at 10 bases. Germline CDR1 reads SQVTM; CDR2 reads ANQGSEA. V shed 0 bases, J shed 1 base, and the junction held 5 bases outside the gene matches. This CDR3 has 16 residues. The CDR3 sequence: CSVEDPGQGGNTEAFF. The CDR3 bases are TGCAGCGTTGAAGACCCCGGACAGGGGGGGAACACTGAAGCTTTCTTT. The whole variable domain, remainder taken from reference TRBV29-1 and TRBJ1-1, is SAVISQKPSRDICQRGTSLTIQCQVDSQVTMMFWYRQQPGQSLTLIATANQGSEATYESGFVIDKFPISRPNLTFSTLTVSNMSPEDSSIYLCSVEDPGQGGNTEAFFGQGTRLTVV.

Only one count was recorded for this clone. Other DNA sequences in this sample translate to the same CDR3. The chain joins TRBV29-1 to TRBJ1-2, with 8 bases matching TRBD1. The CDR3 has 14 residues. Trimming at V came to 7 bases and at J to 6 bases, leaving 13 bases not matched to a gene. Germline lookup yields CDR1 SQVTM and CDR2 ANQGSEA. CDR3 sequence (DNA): TGCAGCGCAGAAGGACAGGGCCTGTTCGATGGCTACACCTTC. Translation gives CSAEGQGLFDGYTF.

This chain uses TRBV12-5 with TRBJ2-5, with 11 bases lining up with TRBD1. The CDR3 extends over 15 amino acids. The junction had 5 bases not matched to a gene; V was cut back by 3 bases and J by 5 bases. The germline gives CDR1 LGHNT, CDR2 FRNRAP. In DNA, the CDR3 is TGTGCTAGTGGTTTTGGGACAGGGGGTAGGGAGACCCAGTACTTC. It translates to CASGFGTGGRETQYF. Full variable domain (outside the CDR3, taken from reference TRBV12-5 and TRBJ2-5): DARVTQTPRHKVTEMGQEVTMRCQPILGHNTVFWYRQTMMQGLELLAYFRNRAPLDDSGMPKDRFSAEMPDATLATLKIQPSEPRDSAVYFCASGFGTGGRETQYFGPGTRLLVL.

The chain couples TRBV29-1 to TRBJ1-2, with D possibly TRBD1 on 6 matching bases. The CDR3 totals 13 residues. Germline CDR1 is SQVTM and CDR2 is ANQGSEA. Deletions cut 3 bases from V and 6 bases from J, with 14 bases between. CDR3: CSVDAGAIDGYTF. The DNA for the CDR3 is TGCAGCGTTGATGCGGGGGCCATTGATGGCTACACCTTC.

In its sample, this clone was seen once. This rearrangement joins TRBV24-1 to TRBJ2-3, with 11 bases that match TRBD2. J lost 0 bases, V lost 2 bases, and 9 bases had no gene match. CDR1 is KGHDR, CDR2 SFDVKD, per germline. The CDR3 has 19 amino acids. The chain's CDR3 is CATSDYPGTSGFSTDTQYF. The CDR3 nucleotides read TGTGCCACCAGTGATTACCCAGGGACTAGCGGATTTAGCACAGATACGCAGTATTTT.

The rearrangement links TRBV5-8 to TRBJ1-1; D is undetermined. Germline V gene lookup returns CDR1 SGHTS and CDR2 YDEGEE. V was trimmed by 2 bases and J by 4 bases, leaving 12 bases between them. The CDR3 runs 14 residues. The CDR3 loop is CASSFVEVGTEAFF. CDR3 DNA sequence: TGTGCCAGCAGCTTCGTTGAGGTGGGCACTGAAGCTTTCTTT.

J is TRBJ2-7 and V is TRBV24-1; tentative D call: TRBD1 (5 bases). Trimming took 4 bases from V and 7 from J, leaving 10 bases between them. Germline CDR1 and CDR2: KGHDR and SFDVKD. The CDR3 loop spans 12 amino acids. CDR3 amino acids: CATSEGPFEQYF. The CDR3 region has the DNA TGTGCCACCAGTGAGGGGCCGTTTGAGCAGTACTTC.

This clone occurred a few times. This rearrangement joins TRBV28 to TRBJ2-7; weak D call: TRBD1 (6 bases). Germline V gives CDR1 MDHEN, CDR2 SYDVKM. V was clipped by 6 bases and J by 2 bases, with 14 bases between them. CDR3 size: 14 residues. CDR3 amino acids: CASSLSQGTYEQYV. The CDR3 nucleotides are TGTGCCAGCAGCCTATCTCAGGGGACCTACGAGCAGTACGTC.

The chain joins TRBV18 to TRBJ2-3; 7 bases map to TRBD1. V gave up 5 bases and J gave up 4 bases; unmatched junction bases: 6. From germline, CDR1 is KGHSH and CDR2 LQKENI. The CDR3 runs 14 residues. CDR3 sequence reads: CASSYRGGADTQYF. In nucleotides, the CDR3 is TGTGCCAGCTCATACAGGGGTGGAGCAGATACGCAGTATTTT.

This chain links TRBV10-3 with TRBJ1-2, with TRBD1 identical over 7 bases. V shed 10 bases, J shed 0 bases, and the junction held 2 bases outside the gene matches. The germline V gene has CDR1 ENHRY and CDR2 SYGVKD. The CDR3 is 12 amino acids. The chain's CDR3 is CASGTANYGYTF. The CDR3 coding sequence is TGTGCCAGCGGGACAGCTAACTATGGCTACACCTTC.

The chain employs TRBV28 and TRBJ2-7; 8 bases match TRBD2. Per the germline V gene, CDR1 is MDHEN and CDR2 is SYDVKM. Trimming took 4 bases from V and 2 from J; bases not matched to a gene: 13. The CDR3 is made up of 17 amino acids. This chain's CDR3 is CASSSPSSPAGAYEQYF. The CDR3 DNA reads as TGTGCCAGCAGTTCCCCTTCATCTCCAGCGGGAGCCTACGAGCAGTACTTC. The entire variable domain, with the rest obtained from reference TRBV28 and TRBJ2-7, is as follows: DVKVTQSSRYLVKRTGEKVFLECVQDMDHENMFWYRQDPGLGLRLIYFSYDVKMKEKGDIPEGYSVSREKKERFSLILESASTNQTSMYLCASSSPSSPAGAYEQYFGPGTRLTVT.

The chain's CDR3 is CASSEKLYEQYF. CDR3 nucleotides: TGTGCCAGCAGTGAAAAGCTCTACGAGCAGTACTTC. The rearrangement joins TRBV6-1 to TRBJ2-7; D is unresolved. V shed 2 bases and J shed 3 bases, with 5 bases lying between them. The CDR3 is 12 residues long. CDR1 and CDR2 (germline): MNHNS, SASEGT.

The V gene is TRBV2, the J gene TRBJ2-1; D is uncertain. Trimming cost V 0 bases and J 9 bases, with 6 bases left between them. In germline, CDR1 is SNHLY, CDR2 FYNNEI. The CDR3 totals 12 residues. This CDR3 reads CASSEARGEQFF. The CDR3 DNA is TGTGCCAGCAGTGAAGCGCGCGGTGAGCAGTTCTTC.

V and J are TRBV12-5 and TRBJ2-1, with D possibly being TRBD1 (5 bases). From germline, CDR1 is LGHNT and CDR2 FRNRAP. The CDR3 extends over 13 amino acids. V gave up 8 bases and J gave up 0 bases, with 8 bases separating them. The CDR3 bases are TGTGCTAGTTCCAGGGTCTCCTACAATGAGCAGTTCTTC. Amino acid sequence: CASSRVSYNEQFF.

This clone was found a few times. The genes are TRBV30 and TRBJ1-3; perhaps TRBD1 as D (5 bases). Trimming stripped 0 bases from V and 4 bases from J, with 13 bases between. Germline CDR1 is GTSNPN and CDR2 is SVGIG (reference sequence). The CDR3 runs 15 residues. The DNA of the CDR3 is TGTGCCTGGAGTGTAACCATGGGGCCCGGAAACACCATATATTTT. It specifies CAWSVTMGPGNTIYF.

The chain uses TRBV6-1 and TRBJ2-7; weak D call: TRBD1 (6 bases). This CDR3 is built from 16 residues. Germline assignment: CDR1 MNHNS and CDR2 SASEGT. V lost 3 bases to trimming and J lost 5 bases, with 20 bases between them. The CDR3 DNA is TGTGCCAGCAGTGATCGACAGGTTCCTTTTTCCCACGAGCAGTACGTC. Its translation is CASSDRQVPFSHEQYV.

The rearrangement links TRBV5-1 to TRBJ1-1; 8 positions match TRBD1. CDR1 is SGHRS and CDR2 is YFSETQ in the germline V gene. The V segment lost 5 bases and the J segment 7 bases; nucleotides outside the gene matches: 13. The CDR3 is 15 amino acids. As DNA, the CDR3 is TGCGCCAGCAGTCCCGGGCCCCGACAGGGGCTTGAAGCTTTCTTT. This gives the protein CASSPGPRQGLEAFF.

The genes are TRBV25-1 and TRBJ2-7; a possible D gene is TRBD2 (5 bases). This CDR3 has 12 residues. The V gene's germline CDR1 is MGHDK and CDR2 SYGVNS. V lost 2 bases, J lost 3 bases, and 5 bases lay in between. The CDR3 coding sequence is TGTGCCAGCAGTGAAGGAGGCTACGAGCAGTACGTC. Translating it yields CASSEGGYEQYV.

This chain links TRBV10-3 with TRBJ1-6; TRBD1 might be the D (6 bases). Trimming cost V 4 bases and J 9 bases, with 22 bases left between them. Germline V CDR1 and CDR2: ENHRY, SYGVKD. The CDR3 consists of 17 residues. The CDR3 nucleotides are TGTGCCATCAGTGCCTTAAAACAGGGCTTGATGGCTTCACCCCTCCACTTT. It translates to CAISALKQGLMASPLHF.

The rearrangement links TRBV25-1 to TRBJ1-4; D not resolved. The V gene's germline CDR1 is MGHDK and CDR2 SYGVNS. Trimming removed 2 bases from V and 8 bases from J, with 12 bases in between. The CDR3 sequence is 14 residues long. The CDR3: CASSELFPGEKLFF. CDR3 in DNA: TGTGCCAGCAGTGAACTCTTTCCGGGAGAAAAACTGTTTTTT.

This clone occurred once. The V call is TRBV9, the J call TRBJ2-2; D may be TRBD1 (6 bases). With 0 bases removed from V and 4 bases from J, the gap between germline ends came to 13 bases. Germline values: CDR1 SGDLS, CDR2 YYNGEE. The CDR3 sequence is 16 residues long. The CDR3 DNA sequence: TGTGCCAGCAGCGTAGCTTCAGGGGTCGGCACCGGGGAGCTGTTTTTT. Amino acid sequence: CASSVASGVGTGELFF.

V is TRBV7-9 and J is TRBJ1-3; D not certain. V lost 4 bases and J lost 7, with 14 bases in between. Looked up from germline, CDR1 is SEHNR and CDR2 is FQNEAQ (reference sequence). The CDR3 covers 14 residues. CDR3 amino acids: CASSSYGRENTIYF. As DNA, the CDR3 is TGTGCCAGCAGCTCCTACGGCCGGGAGAACACCATATATTTT.

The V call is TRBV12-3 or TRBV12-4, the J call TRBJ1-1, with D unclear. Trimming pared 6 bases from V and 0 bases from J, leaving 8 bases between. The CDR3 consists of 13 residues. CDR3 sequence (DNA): TGTGCCAGCAGCGCTCAGATGAACACTGAAGCTTTCTTT. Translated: CASSAQMNTEAFF.

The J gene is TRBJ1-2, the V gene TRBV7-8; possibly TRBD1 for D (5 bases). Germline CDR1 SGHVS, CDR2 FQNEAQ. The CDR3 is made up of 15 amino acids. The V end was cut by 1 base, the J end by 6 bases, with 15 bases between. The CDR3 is CASSLGSGGRDGYTF. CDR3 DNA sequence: TGTGCCAGCAGCTTAGGGTCGGGGGGTCGGGATGGCTACACCTTC. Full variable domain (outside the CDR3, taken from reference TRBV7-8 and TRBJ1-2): GAGVSQSPRYKVAKRGQDVALRCDPISGHVSLFWYQQALGQGPEFLTYFQNEAQLDKSGLPSDRFFAERPEGSVSTLKIQRTQQEDSAVYLCASSLGSGGRDGYTFGSGTRLTVV.